The T cell receptor (beta chain) under discussion was sequenced for a study of regulatory T cells in long-lasting Graves disease. HTBI primers from iRepertoire and Arm-PCR of CDR3 regions yielded the TCR beta libraries. A single record per CDR3 protein comes from TCRdb applying MiXCR to the multiplex PCR reads. In the table there are more than 450,000 distinct CDR3 sequences, around 11% of which are singletons. As to time point: newly diagnosed GD, antithyroid drugs for less than 3 months. Making the TCR library involved RNA that had been extracted from PBMCs. From each patient, around 8.7 milliliters of peripheral blood was drawn and collected into an EDTA anticoagulant tube. This clonotype has just a few counts. With 2 bases removed from V and 7 bases from J, the gap between germline ends came to 12 bases. The CDR3 has 14 amino acids. Per germline, CDR1 MNHEY and CDR2 SVGEGT. These data also featured in a second study, about T cells in Graves' hyperthyroidism and ophthalmopathy.

The receptor was derived from a woman aged 25-40 years with Graves disease. The sample consisted of peripheral blood mononuclear cells (PBMCs), taken at new diagnosis, from a patient treated with antithyroid drugs. The V and J genes are TRBV6-2 or TRBV6-3 and TRBJ2-4; D ambiguous. DNA for the CDR3: TGTGCCAGCAGTTACCTACAAGAGGCGAACATTCAGTACTTC. This translates into CASSYLQEANIQYF.